This T cell receptor beta chain was captured in a study of T cell responses to AZD1222 COVID-19 vaccine. Whole-study results and caveats: Within unmutated variant regions lay the reported targets of nearly half of spike-specific TCRs. Clonal diversity was possibly underestimated, and the donors were mostly white British, with more females.

Concerning this clone itself: Its target is unknown.

TCRdb's copy holds only in-frame clones and misses some; the assay was immunoSEQ multiplex PCR. The sample holds 95,000 to 110,000 clones, about 85% seen once. CDR1 and CDR2 from the germline V gene are SGHRS and YFSETQ. V was pared by 0 bases and J by 2 bases, with 5 bases between. The CDR3 contains 14 residues. The source material was peripheral blood, sampled 28 days after the second AZD1222 dose. This rearrangement joins TRBV5-1 to TRBJ2-2; no clear D gene. The origin of this receptor is an adult who received the AZD1222 COVID-19 vaccine. Written as DNA, the CDR3 is TGCGCCAGCAGCTTGGACGGTAACACCGGGGAGCTGTTTTTT. It is translated as CASSLDGNTGELFF.